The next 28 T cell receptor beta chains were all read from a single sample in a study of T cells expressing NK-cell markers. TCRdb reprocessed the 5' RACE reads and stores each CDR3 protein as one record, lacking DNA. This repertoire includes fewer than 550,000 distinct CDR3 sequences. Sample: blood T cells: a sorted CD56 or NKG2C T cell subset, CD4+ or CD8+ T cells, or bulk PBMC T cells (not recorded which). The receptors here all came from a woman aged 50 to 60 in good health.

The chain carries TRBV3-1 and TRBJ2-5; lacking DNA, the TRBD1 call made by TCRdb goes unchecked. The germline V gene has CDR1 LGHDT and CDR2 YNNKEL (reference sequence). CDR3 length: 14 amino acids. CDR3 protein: CASSDEGTAGAQYF.

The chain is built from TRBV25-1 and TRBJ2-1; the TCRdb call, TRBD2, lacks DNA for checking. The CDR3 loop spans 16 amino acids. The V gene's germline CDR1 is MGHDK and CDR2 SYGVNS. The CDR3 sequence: CASSALPSGPAREQFF.

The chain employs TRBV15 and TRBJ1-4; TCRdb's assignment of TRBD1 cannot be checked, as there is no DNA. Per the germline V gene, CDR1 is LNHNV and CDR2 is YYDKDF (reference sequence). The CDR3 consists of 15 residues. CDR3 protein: CATAAGDATNEKLFF.

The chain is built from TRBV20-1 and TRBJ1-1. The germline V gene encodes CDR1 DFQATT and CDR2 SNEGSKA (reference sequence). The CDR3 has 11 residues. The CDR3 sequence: CSAGGLAEAFF.

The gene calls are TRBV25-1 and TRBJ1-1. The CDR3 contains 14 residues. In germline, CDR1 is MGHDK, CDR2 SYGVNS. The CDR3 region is CASSSLGLGTEAFF.

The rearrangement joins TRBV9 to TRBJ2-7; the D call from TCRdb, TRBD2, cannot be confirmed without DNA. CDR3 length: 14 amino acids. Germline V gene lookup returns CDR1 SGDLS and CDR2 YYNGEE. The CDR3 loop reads CASSLAGGYYEQYF.

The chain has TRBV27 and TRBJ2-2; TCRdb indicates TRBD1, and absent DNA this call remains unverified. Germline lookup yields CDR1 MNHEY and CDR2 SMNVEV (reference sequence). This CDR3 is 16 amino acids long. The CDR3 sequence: CASSSAGGHITGELFF.

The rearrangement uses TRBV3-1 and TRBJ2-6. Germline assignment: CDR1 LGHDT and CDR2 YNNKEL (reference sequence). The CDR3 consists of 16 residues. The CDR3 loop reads CASSQGITSGANVLTF.

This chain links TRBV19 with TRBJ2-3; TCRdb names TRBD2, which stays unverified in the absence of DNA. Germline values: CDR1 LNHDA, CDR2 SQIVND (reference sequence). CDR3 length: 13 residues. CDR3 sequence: CASNRGMADTQYF. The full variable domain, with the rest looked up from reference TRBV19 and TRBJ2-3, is DGGITQSPKYLFRKEGQNVTLSCEQNLNHDAMYWYRQDPGQGLRLIYYSQIVNDFQKGDIAEGYSVSREKKESFPLTVTSAQKNPTAFYLCASNRGMADTQYFGPGTRLTVL.

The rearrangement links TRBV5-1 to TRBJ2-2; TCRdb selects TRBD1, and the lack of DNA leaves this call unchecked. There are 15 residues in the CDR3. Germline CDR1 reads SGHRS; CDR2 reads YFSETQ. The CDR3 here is CASSLQGWNTGELFF.

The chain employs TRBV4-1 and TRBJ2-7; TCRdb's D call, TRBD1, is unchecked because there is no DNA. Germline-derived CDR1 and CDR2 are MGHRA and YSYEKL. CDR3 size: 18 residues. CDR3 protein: CASSQEDPLLRTVYEQYF.

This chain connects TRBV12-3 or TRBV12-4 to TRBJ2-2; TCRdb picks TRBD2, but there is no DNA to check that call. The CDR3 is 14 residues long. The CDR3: CASSLAHQGPELFF.

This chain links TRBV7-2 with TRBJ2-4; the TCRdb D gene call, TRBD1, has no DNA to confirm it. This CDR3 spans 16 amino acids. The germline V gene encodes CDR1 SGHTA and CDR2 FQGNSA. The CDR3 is CASSFTGPLAKNIQYF.

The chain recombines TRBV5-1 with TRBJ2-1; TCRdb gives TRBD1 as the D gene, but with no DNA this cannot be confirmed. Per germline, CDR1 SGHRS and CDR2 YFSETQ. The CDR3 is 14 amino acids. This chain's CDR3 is CASSFGTVYNEQFF.

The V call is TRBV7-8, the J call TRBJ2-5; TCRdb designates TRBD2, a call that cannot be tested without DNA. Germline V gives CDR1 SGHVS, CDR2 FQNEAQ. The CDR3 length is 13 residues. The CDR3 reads CASSFLVGETQYF.

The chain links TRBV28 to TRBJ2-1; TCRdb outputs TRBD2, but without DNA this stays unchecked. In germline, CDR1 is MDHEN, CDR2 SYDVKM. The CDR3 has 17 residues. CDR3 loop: CASFGLAGLHPYNEQFF.

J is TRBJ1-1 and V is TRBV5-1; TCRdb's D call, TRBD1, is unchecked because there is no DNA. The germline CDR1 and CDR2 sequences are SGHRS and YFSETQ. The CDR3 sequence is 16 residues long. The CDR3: CASSRTGGAVSTEAFF.

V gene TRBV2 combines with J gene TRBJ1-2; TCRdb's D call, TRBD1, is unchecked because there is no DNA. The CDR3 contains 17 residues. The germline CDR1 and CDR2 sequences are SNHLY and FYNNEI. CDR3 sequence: CASSVEGATFGSYGYTF.

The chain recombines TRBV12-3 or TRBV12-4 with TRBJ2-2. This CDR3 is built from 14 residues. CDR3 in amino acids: CASSSGADTGELFF.

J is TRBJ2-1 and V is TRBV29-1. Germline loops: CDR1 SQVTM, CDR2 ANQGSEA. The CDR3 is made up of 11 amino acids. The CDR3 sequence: CSVVLGPTQFF.

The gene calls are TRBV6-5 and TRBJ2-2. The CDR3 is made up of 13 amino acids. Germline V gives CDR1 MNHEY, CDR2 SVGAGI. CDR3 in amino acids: CASTDDGTGELFF.

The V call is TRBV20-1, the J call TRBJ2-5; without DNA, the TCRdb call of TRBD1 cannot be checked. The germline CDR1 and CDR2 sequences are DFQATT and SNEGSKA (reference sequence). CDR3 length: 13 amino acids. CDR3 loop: CSATRTGKETQYF.

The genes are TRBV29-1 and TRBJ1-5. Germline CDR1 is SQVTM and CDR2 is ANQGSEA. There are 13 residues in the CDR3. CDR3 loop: CSVEEVGNQPQHF.

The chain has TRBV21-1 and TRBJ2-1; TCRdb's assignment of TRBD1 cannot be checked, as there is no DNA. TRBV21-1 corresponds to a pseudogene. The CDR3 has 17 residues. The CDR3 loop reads CASSKARRGSSLDEQFF.

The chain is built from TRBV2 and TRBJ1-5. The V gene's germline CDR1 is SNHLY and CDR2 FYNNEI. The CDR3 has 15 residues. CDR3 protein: CASSEQRVHNQPQHF.

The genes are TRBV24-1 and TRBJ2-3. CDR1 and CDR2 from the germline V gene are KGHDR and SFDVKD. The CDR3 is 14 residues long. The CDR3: CATSEVNLGDTQYF.

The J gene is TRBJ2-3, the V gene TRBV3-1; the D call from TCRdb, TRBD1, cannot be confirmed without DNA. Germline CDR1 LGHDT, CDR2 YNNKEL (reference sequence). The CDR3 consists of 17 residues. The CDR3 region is CASSRKSAAGGTDTQYF.

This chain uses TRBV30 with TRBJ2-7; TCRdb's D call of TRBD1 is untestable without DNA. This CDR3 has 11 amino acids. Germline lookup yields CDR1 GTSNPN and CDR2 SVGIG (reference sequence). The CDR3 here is CATHRVKGQYF. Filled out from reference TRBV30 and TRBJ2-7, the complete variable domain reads SQTIHQWPATLVQPVGSPLSLECTVEGTSNPNLYWYRQAAGRGLQLLFYSVGIGQISSEVPQNLSASRPQDRQFILSSKKLLLSDSGFYLCATHRVKGQYFGPGTRLTVT.